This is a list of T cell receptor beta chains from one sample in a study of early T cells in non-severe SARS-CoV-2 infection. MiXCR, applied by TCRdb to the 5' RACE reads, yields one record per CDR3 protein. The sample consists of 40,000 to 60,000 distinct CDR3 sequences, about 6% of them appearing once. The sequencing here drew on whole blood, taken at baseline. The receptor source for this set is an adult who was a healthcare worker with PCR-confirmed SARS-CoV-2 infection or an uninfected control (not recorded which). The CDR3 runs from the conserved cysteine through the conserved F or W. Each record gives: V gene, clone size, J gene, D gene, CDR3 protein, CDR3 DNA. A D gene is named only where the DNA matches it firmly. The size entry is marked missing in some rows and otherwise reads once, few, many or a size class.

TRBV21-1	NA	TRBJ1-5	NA	CASLGGGGYQPQHF	TGTGCCAGCCTCGGGGGCGGTGGCTATCAGCCCCAGCATTTT
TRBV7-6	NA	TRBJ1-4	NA	CASSPPGSPNEKLFF	TGTGCCAGCAGCCCCCCGGGCAGCCCTAATGAAAAACTGTTTTTT
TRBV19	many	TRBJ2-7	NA	CASTPDERYEQYF	TGTGCCAGTACCCCGGACGAGCGCTACGAGCAGTACTTC
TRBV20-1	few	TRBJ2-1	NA	CSALKLDGTLNEQFF	TGCAGTGCCCTTAAGCTAGACGGTACTTTGAATGAGCAGTTCTTC
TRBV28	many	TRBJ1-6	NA	CASSLDTIALYNSPLHF	TGTGCCAGCAGTCTCGACACCATTGCTCTCTATAATTCACCCCTCCACTTT
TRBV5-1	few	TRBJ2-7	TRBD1	CASSTGGLDEQYF	TGCGCCAGCAGCACAGGGGGCTTGGACGAGCAGTACTTC
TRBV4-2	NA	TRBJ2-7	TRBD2	CASSQAGTSSYEQYF	TGTGCCAGCAGCCAAGCCGGGACTAGCTCTTACGAGCAGTACTTC
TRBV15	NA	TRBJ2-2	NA	CATSRGDPVTGELFF	TGTGCCACCAGCAGAGGGGACCCGGTCACCGGGGAGCTGTTTTTT
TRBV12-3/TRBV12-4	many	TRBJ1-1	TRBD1	CASRPRQGANTEAFF	TGTGCCAGCAGACCCCGACAGGGGGCTAACACTGAAGCTTTCTTT
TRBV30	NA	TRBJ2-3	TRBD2	CAWTISGAFTDTQYF	TGTGCCTGGACCATTAGCGGGGCCTTCACAGATACGCAGTATTTT
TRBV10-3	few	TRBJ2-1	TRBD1	CAISDNLTGGKNEQFF	TGTGCCATCAGTGACAATCTGACAGGGGGGAAGAATGAGCAGTTCTTC
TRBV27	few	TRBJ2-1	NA	CAIHDRRRENEQFF	TGTGCCATCCACGACAGGAGGAGAGAAAATGAGCAGTTCTTC
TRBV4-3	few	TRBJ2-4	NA	CASSQERAVQNIQYF	TGCGCCAGCAGCCAAGAAAGGGCAGTACAAAACATTCAGTACTTC
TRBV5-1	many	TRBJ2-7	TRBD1	CASSPGTGITYEQYF	TGCGCCAGCAGCCCCGGGACAGGGATCACCTACGAGCAGTACTTC
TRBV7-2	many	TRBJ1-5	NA	CASSLGGGSGNQPQHF	TGTGCCAGCAGCTTAGGAGGCGGGTCGGGCAATCAGCCCCAGCATTTT
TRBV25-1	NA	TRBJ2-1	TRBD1	CASGDRQGFFAEQFF	TGTGCCAGCGGTGATCGACAGGGTTTTTTCGCGGAGCAGTTCTTC
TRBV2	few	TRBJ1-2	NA	CASSEAPAGYGYGYTF	TGTGCCAGCAGTGAAGCCCCTGCAGGGTACGGCTATGGCTACACCTTC
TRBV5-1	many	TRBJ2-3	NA	CASSPQGNTQYF	TGCGCCAGCAGCCCGCAAGGGAATACGCAGTATTTT
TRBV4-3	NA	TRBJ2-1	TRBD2	CASSQGLARHNEQFF	TGCGCCAGCAGCCAAGGACTAGCCCGCCACAATGAGCAGTTCTTC
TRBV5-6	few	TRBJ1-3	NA	CASSSGPRNTIYF	TGTGCCAGCAGCTCGGGACCCAGAAACACCATATATTTT
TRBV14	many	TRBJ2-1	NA	CASSQVGFSYNEQFF	TGTGCCAGCAGCCAAGTTGGGTTCTCCTACAATGAGCAGTTCTTC
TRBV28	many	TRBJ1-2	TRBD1	CAARDRDYGYTF	TGTGCCGCGAGGGACAGAGACTATGGCTACACCTTC
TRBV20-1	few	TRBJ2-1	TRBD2	CSASGLADNEQFF	TGCAGTGCTAGTGGTCTAGCGGACAATGAGCAGTTCTTC
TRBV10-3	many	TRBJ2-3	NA	CATKAHLGETDTDTQYF	TGTGCCACCAAGGCCCATCTAGGGGAGACCGACACAGATACGCAGTATTTT
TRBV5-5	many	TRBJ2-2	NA	CASSLVAADGELFF	TGTGCCAGCAGCTTGGTGGCGGCGGACGGGGAGCTGTTTTTT
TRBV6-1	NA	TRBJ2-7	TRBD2	CASSDYGSGSGEQYF	TGTGCCAGCAGTGATTATGGTAGCGGGAGCGGCGAGCAGTACTTC
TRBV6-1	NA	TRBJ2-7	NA	CASSSLGDPFYEQYF	TGTGCCAGCAGTAGCCTCGGGGATCCGTTTTACGAGCAGTACTTC
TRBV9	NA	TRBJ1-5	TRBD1	CASSVGDRGNQPQHF	TGTGCCAGCAGCGTAGGAGACAGGGGCAATCAGCCCCAGCATTTT
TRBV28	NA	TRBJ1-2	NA	CATTPPSPSNYGYTF	TGTGCCACCACGCCCCCCTCCCCCTCTAACTATGGCTACACCTTC
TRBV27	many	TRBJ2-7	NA	CASSTSYEQYF	TGTGCCAGCAGTACCTCATACGAGCAGTACTTC
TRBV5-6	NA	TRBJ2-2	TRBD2	CASSPPPSGRNTGELFF	TGTGCCAGCAGCCCCCCCCCAAGCGGGAGGAACACCGGGGAGCTGTTTTTT
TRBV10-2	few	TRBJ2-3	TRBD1	CASSDWDRDTDTQYF	TGCGCCAGCAGTGATTGGGACAGGGACACAGATACGCAGTATTTT
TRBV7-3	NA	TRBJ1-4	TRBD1	CASSLSDRVGEKLFF	TGTGCCAGCAGCTTAAGTGACAGGGTAGGAGAAAAACTGTTTTTT
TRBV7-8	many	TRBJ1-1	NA	CASSLAGQNTEAFF	TGTGCCAGCAGCTTAGCCGGACAGAACACTGAAGCTTTCTTT
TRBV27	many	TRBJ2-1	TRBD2	CASSSGRGGNNEQFF	TGTGCCAGCAGTTCCGGGAGGGGGGGGAACAATGAGCAGTTCTTC
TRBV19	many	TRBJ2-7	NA	CASSQGESSYEQYF	TGTGCCAGTAGTCAAGGGGAATCCTCCTACGAGCAGTACTTC
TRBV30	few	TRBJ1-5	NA	CAWSVVGGKQPQHF	TGTGCCTGGAGTGTAGTAGGGGGAAAACAGCCCCAGCATTTT
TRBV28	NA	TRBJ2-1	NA	CASTSRYEQFF	TGTGCCAGCACATCACGCTATGAGCAGTTCTTC
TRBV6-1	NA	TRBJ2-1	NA	CASSQLVSGNEQFF	TGTGCCAGCAGTCAACTAGTTTCGGGCAATGAGCAGTTCTTC
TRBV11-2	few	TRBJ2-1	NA	CASSLAGGRLDEQFF	TGTGCCAGCAGCTTAGCCGGCGGTAGGCTCGATGAGCAGTTCTTC
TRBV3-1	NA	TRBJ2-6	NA	CASRSLGAGANVLTF	TGTGCCAGCAGGTCCCTAGGGGCTGGGGCCAACGTCCTGACTTTC